This T cell receptor beta chain was sequenced in a study of chemoradiotherapy in HPV16-positive cancers. Study information: A couple of HPV16-positive patients' cells yielded candidate HPV-specific clones and common motifs.

Notes on this clone: Its antigen remains unknown.

Repeated repertoire sampling spanned the course of chemoradiotherapy. The table came from immunoSEQ multiplex PCR; TCRdb's copy has only in-frame clones and leaves some out. The table records approximately 16,000 clones, almost 90% of them present only once. V lost 3 bases to trimming and J lost 7 bases; unmatched junction nucleotides: 8. Per germline, CDR1 LNHDA and CDR2 SQIVND (reference sequence). This CDR3 is 15 amino acids long. General study findings and limits: HPV-specific T cells were functionally defined from only a couple of HPV16-positive patients. Candidate HPV-specific clones and E7-related TCR motifs grew in tumor during treatment.

This specimen was blood, taken from a patient who underwent chemoradiotherapy. The sequence derives from a human donor with HPV-associated anogenital cancer. This rearrangement joins TRBV19 to TRBJ1-4; 7 positions agree with TRBD1. The CDR3 protein is CASSIGRGTAEKLFF. The CDR3 nucleotides read TGTGCCAGTAGTATTGGTCGGGGGACAGCTGAAAAACTGTTTTTT.